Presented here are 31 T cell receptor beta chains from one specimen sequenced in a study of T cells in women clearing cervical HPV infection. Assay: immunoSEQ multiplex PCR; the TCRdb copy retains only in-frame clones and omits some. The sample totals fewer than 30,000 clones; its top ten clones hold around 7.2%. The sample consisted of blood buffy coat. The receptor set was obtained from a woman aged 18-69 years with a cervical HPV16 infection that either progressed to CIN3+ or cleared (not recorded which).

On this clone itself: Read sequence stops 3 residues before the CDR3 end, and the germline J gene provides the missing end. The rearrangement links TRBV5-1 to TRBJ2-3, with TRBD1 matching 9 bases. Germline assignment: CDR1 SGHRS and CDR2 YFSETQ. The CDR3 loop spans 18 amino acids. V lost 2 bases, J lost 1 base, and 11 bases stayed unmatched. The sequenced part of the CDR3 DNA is TGCGCCAGCAGCTTTGACATACCGGGACAGGGAGGCACAGATACG. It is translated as CASSFDIPGQGGTDT. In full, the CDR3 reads CASSFDIPGQGGTDTQYF.

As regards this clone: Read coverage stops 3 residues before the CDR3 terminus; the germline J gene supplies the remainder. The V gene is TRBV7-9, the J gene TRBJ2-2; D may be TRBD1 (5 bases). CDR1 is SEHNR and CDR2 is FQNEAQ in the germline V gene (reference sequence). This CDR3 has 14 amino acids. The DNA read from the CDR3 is TGTGCCAGCAGCTTGGTGGGTCCAATTCAGGGG. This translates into CASSLVGPIQG. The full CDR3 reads CASSLVGPIQGLFF.

CDR3 sequence: CASSRDWENTEAFF. Incomplete CDR3 DNA: TGTGCCAGCAGCCGGGACTGGGAGAACACTGAA. The chain employs TRBV7-9 and TRBJ1-1, with a weak D call TRBD1 (5 bases). The CDR3 extends 3 residues past the end of the read, so its final part is completed from the germline J gene. Germline-derived CDR1 and CDR2 are SEHNR and FQNEAQ (reference sequence). V shed 5 bases and J shed 1 base, with 11 bases lying between them. The CDR3 contains 14 residues.

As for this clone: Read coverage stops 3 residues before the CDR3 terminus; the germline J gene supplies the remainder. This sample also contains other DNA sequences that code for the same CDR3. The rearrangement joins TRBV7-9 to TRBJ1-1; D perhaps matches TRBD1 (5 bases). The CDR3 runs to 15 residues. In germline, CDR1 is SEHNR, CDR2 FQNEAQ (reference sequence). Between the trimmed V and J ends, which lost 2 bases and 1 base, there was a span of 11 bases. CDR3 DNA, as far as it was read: TGTGCCAGCAGCTTAAAGGCAGGACAGAACACTGAA. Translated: CASSLKAGQNTE. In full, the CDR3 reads CASSLKAGQNTEAFF.

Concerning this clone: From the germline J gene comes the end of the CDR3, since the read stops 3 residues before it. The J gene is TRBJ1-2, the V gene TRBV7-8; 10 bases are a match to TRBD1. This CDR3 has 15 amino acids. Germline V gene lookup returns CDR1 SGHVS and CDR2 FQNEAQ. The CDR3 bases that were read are TGTGCCAGCAGCTTTTCGCCGGGACAGGGGAAAGGC. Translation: CASSFSPGQGKG. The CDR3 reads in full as CASSFSPGQGKGYTF.

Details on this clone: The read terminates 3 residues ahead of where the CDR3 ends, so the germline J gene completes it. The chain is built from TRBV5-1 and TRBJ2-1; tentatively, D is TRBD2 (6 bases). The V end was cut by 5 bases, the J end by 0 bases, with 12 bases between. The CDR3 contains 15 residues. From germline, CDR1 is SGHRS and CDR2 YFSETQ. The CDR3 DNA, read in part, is TGCGCCAGCAGTAACCTTAGCGGCTCCTACAATGAG. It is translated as CASSNLSGSYNE. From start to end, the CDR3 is CASSNLSGSYNEQFF.

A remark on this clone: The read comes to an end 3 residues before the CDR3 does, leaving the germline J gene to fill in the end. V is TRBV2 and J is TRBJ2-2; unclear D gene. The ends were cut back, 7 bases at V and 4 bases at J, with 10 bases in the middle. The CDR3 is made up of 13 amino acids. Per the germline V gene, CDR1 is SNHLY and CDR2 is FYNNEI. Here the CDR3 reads CASNGISTGELFF. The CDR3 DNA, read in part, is TGTGCCAGCAATGGCATTTCCACCGGGGAG.

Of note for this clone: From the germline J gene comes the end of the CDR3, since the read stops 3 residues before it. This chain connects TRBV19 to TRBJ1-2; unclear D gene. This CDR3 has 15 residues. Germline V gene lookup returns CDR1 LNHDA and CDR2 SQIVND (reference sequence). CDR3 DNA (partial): TGTGCCAGTAGTAAGACTAGCGGGGATTACAATGAC. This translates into CASSKTSGDYND. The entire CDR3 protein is CASSKTSGDYNDYTF.

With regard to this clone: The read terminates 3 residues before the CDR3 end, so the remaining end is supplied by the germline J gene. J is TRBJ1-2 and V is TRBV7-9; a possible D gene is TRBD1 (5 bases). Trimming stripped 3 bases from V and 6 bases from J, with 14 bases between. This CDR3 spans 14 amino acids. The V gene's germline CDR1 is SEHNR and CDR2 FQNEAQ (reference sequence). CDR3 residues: CASSFRQNHDGYTF. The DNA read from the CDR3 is TGTGCCAGCAGCTTTCGACAGAATCACGATGGC.

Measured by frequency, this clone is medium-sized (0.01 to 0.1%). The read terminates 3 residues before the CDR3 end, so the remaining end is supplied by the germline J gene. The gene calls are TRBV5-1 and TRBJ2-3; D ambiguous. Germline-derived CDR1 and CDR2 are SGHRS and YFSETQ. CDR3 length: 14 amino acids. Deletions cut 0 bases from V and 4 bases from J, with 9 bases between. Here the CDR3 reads CASSLAQASDTQYF. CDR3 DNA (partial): TGCGCCAGCAGCTTGGCCCAGGCGTCAGATACG. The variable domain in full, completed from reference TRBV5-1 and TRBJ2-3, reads KAGVTQTPRYLIKTRGQQVTLSCSPISGHRSVSWYQQTPGQGLQFLFEYFSETQRNKGNFPGRFSGRQFSNSRSEMNVSTLELGDSALYLCASSLAQASDTQYFGPGTRLTVL.

CDR3 DNA, as far as it was read: TGCAGCGTTCAAGGGAATAGCAATCAGCCG. Its protein product is CSVQGNSNQP. Given in full, the CDR3 is CSVQGNSNQPQYF. The rearrangement joins TRBV29-1 to TRBJ2-3; D not resolved. The read falls 3 residues short of the CDR3 end, and the missing part is taken from the germline J gene. The germline V gene has CDR1 SQVTM and CDR2 ANQGSEA. This CDR3 region has 13 residues.

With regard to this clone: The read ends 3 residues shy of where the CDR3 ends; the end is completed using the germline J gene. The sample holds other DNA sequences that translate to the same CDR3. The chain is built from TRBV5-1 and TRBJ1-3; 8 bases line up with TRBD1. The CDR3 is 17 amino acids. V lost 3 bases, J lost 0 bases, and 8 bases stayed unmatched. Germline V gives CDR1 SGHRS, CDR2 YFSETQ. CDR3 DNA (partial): TGCGCCAGCAGCTGGACAGGGACCTCAAGCTCTGGAAACACC. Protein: CASSWTGTSSSGNT. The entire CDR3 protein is CASSWTGTSSSGNTIYF.

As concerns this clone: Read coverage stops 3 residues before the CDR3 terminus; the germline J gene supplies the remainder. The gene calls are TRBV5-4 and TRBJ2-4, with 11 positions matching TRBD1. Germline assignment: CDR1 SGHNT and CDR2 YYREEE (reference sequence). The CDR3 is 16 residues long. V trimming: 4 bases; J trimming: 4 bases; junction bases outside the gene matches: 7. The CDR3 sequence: CASSGGTGGRKNIQYF. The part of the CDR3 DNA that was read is TGTGCCAGCAGCGGAGGGACAGGGGGAAGAAAAAACATT.

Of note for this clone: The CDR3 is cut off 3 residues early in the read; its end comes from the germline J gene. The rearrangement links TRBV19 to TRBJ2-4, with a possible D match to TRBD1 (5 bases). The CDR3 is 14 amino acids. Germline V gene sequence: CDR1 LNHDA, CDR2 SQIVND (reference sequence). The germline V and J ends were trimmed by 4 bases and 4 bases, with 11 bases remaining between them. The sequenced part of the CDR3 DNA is TGTGCCAGTAGTACTTCAGGGTCAAAAAACATT. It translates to CASSTSGSKNI. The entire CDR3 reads CASSTSGSKNIQYF.

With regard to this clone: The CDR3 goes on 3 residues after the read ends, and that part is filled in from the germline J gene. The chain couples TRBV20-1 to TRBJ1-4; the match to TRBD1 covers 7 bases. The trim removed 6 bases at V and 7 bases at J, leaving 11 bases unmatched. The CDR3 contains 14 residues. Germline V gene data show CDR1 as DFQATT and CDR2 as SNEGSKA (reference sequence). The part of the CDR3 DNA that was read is TGCAGTGCGGGTCGGGACAGCCGAAGTGAAAAA. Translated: CSAGRDSRSEK. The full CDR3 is CSAGRDSRSEKLFF.

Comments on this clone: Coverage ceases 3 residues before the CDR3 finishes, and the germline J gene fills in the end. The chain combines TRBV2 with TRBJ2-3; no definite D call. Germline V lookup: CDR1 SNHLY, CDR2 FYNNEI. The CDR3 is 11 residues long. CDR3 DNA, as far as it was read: TGTGCCAGCAGCTACCAAGAGACG. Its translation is CASSYQET. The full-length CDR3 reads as CASSYQETQYF.

The CDR3 DNA, read in part, is TGTGCCAGCACTACAGGGGGCTTAGGAACAGATACG. As protein: CASTTGGLGTDT. The entire CDR3 protein is CASTTGGLGTDTQYF. The V gene is TRBV6-4, the J gene TRBJ2-3; TRBD1 matches at 9 bases. Read sequence stops 3 residues before the CDR3 end, and the germline J gene provides the missing end. The CDR3 is 15 amino acids. CDR1 and CDR2 from the germline V gene are MRHNA and SNTAGT. V trimming: 7 bases; J trimming: 3 bases; junction bases outside the gene matches: 8.

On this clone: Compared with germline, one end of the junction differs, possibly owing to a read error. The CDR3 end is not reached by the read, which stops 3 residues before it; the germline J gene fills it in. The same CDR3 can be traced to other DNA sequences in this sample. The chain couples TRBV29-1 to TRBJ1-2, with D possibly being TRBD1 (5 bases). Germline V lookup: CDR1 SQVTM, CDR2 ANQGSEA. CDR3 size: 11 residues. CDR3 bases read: TGCAGCGTTGTAAGGGACTATGGT. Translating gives CSVVRDYG. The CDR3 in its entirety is CSVVRDYGYTF.

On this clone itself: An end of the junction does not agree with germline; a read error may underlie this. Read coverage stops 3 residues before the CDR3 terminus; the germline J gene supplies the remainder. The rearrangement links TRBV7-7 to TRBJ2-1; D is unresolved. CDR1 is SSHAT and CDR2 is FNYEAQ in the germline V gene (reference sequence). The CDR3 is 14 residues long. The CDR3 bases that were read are TGTGCTAGCAGCCCGTCGGGCTCCTACAATGAG. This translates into CASSPSGSYNE. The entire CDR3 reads CASSPSGSYNEQFF.

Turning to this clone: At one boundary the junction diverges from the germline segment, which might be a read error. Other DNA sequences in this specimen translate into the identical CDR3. The part of the CDR3 DNA that was read is TGTGCCAGCAGTGAAAGCGGGGTACTAAGCGGAAACACA. This codes for CASSESGVLSGNT. The complete CDR3 reads CASSESGVLSGNTIYF. The J gene is TRBJ1-3, the V gene TRBV6-1; D remains unclear. The read terminates 3 residues ahead of where the CDR3 ends, so the germline J gene completes it. The germline V gene encodes CDR1 MNHNS and CDR2 SASEGT. The CDR3 runs 16 residues.

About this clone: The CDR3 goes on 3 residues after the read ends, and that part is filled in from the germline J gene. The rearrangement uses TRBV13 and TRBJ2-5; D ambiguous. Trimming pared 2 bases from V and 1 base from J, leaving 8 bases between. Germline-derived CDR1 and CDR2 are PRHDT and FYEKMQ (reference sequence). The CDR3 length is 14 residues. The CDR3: CASSLRRVQETQYF. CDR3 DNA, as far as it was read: TGTGCCAGCAGCTTAAGAAGGGTCCAAGAGACC.

The CDR3 bases that were read are TGTGCCAGCGGGGGGAAGAGACCCCTAGCCAAAAACATT. It yields the protein CASGGKRPLAKNI. The entire CDR3 protein reads CASGGKRPLAKNIQYF. V gene TRBV7-6 combines with J gene TRBJ2-4; the D gene is possibly TRBD2 (6 bases). Read data end 3 residues before the CDR3 end; the end is taken from the germline J gene. The CDR3 sequence is 16 residues long. Germline V lookup: CDR1 SGHVS, CDR2 FNYEAQ. V shed 8 bases and J shed 0 bases, with 17 bases lying between them.

The CDR3 bases that were read are TGTGCCAGCTCCGAGGGACAGGCCCCGACCTACGAC. It codes for CASSEGQAPTYD. The whole CDR3 region reads CASSEGQAPTYDYTF. This rearrangement joins TRBV18 to TRBJ1-2, with 8 bases that match TRBD1. The CDR3 is cut off 3 residues early in the read; its end comes from the germline J gene. The length of the CDR3 is 15 residues. Looked up from germline, CDR1 is KGHSH and CDR2 is LQKENI.

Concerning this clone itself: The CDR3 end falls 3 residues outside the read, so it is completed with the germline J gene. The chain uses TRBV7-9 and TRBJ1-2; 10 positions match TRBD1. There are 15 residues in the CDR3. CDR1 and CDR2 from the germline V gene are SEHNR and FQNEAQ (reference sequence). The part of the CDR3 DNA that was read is TGTGCCAGCAGCCTGGGGACAGGGGTGACGAATGAC. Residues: CASSLGTGVTND. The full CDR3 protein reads CASSLGTGVTNDYTF.

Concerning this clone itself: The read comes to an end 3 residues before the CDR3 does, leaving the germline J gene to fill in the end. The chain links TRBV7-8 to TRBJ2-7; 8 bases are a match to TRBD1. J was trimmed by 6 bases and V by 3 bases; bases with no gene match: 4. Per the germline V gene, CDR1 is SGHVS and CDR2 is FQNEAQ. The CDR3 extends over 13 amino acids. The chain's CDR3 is CASSLDRVREQYF. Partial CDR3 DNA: TGTGCCAGCAGCTTGGACAGGGTGCGCGAG.

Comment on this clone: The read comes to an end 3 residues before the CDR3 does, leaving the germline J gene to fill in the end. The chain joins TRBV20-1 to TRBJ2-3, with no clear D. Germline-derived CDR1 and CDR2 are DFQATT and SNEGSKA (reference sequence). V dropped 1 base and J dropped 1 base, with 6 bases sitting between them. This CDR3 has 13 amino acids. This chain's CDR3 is CSARVSGTDTQYF. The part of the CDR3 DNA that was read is TGCAGTGCTAGAGTCTCCGGCACAGATACG.

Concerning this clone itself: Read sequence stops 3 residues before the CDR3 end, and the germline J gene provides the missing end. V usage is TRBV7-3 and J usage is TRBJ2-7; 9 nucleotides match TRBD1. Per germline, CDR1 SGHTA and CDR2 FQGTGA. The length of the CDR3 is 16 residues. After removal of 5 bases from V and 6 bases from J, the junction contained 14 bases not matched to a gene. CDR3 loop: CASSPTPGQGALEQYF. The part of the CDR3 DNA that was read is TGTGCCAGCAGCCCCACCCCGGGACAGGGAGCTCTCGAG.

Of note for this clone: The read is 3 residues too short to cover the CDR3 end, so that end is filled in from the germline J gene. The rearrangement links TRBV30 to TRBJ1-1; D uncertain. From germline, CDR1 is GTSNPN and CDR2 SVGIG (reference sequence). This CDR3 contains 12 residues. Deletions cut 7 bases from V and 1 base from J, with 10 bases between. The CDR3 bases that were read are TGTGCCTTTAGCCGAGAGAACACTGAA. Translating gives CAFSRENTE. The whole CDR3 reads CAFSRENTEAFF. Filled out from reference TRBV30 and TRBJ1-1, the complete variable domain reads SQTIHQWPATLVQPVGSPLSLECTVEGTSNPNLYWYRQAAGRGLQLLFYSVGIGQISSEVPQNLSASRPQDRQFILSSKKLLLSDSGFYLCAFSRENTEAFFGQGTRLTVV.

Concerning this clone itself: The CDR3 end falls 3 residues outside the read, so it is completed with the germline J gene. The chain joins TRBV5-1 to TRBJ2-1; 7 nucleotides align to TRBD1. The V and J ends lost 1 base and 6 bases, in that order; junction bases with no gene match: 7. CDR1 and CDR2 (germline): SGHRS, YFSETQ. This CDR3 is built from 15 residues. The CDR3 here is CASSLTPGQSNEQFF. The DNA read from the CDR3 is TGCGCCAGCAGCTTGACACCGGGACAGTCCAATGAG.

CDR3 sequence: CASSSQTASLAKNIQYF. Incomplete CDR3 DNA: TGTGCCAGCTCATCACAGACAGCCAGCCTAGCCAAAAACATT. J is TRBJ2-4 and V is TRBV18, with a tentative D call TRBD1 (5 bases). The read terminates 3 residues ahead of where the CDR3 ends, so the germline J gene completes it. This CDR3 comprises 17 residues. Trimming left V 5 bases short and J 0 bases short, with 17 bases between. Germline-derived CDR1 and CDR2 are KGHSH and LQKENI.

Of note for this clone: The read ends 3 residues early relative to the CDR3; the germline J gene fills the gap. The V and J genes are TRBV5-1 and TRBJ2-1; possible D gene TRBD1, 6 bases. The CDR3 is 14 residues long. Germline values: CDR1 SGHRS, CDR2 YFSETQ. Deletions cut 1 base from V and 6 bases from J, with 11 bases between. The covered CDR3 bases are TGCGCCAGCAGCTTGAATTGGGGGCCCAATGAG. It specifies CASSLNWGPNE. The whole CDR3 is CASSLNWGPNEQFF.